The sequence of this T cell receptor beta chain was determined in a study of blood T cell repertoires in COVID-19. Turning to the study itself: Nucleic acid was either cDNA or gDNA, and it came from T cells, B-cell-depleted T cells, or PBMCs.

Authors' data handling: Amplified reference gene primers provided the basis for estimating nucleated cell counts. The data were produced by immunoSEQ multiplex PCR, yet TCRdb's version contains in-frame clones alone and is incomplete. The V and J calls and clone size come from that table; D and trimming were worked out from the DNA. The table lists some 220,000 clones, roughly 80% of them singletons, with approximately 5% in the top ten. With 3 bases removed from V and 4 bases from J, the gap between germline ends came to 13 bases. The CDR3 extends over 14 amino acids. CDR1 is GTSNPN, CDR2 SVGIG, per germline (reference sequence). One Seattle source followed patients from active infection through their disease course.

The V call is TRBV30, the J call TRBJ1-3, with a weak D call TRBD1 (5 bases). The receptor comes from a woman aged 70-85 years with COVID-19, enrolled during active disease. The sequenced sample consisted of peripheral blood. In DNA, the CDR3 is TGTGCCTGGAGCACAGGAAAGTCGGGAAACACCATATATTTT. Its translation is CAWSTGKSGNTIYF.